This T cell receptor beta chain was found in a study of technical replicates of blood from several donors. Repertoires were generated with immunoSEQ multiplex PCR, while TCRdb's copy carries only in-frame clones and drops some. In the table there are about 73,000 clones, 93% of which are singletons. Germline V gene data show CDR1 as MNHEY and CDR2 as SMNVEV (reference sequence). The CDR3 covers 14 residues. Unmatched junction bases numbered 3, after V lost 5 bases and J lost 3 bases. The clonotype originates from a human donor in good health. This chain connects TRBV27 to TRBJ2-7; 11 positions agree with TRBD2. The sequenced material came from T cells isolated from PBMCs. The CDR3, as DNA: TGTGCCAGCAGTCTAGCGGGGGGTCTCTACGAGCAGTACTTC. Translating it yields CASSLAGGLYEQYF.